This T cell receptor beta chain originates from a study of shared clonotypes between healthy human individuals. Across the whole study: Those who served as donors were a couple of women and three men between the ages of 18 and 49.

Only Caucasian adults living in Nashville, Tennessee made up the donor group. This clone is medium-sized by share. The target antigen is unknown. The method was immunoSEQ multiplex PCR; TCRdb's version includes in-frame clones alone and lacks a portion of them. The table records roughly 640,000 clones, about 74% of them present only once. Study-wide results and caveats: Naive CD4 clonotypes were shared across several donors at 4.5% to 6.5%.

The V end lost 0 bases, the J end lost 3 bases, and 8 bases lay between the germline ends. CDR3 length: 14 residues. The germline V gene has CDR1 MNHEY and CDR2 SVGAGI. Sequencing input: memory CD4+ T cells sorted from blood. As for subset: CD45RA-negative fraction. This chain joins TRBV6-5 and TRBJ1-1; D ambiguous. The clonotype comes from a woman in her twenties or thirties in good health. CDR3 DNA sequence: TGTGCCAGCAGTTACTCGAATAGCCACACTGAAGCTTTCTTT. This translates into CASSYSNSHTEAFF.